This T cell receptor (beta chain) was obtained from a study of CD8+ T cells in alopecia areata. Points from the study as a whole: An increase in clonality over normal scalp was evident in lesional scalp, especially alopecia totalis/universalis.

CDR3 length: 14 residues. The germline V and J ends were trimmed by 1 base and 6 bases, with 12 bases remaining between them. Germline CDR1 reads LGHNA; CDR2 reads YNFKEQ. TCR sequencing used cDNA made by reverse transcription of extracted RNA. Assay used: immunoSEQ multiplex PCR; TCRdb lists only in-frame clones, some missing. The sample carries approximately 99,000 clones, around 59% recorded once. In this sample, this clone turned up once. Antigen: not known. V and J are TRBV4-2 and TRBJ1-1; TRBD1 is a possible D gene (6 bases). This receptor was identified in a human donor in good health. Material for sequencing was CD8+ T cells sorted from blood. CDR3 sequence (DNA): TGTGCCAGCAGCCAAGTTCCGGGGGCCCCTGAAGCTTTCTTT. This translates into CASSQVPGAPEAFF.